This TCR beta chain appears in the sequencing data of a study of T cells after yellow fever vaccination. A process of 5'RACE template switching, which added a universal primer site and UMIs, was used to make TCR cDNA. TCRdb reprocessed the 5' RACE reads with MiXCR, giving one entry per CDR3 protein. Among a few hundred thousand distinct CDR3 sequences listed, around 6.8% were seen once. There are 17 residues in the CDR3. Germline assignment: CDR1 LGHNA and CDR2 YNFKEQ. The trim removed 2 bases at V and 1 base at J, leaving 7 bases unmatched. V and J are TRBV4-2 and TRBJ2-2, with 7 bases that match TRBD1. The sequencing used PBMCs, collected about 41 days after the first yellow fever vaccination. This sequence originates from a man between 18 and 29 years old who received the YFV17D yellow fever vaccine. The CDR3: CASSQLDTGVNTGELFF. DNA of the CDR3: TGTGCCAGCAGCCAACTGGACACAGGGGTGAACACCGGGGAGCTGTTTTTT.